Presented here are 16 T cell receptor beta chains from one specimen sequenced in a study of CD8 T cell repertoires and HIV-1 epitope variants. Their antigens remain unidentified. TCRdb's table, derived via immunoSEQ multiplex PCR, lists solely in-frame clones and lacks some. The sample lists 4,500 to 6,500 clones, roughly 60% occurring once. The sample was cultured CD8+ T cells derived from PBMCs. All receptors come from a male donor with HIV.

This clone is a singleton in its sample. The V gene is TRBV11-2, the J gene TRBJ2-7; 8 bases agree with TRBD1. Germline V gene lookup returns CDR1 SGHAT and CDR2 FQNNGV. The CDR3 loop spans 16 amino acids. The V and J ends lost 5 bases and 1 base, in that order; junction bases with no gene match: 10. CDR3 protein: CASSPSRGRESYEQYF. The CDR3 DNA reads TGTGCCAGCAGCCCAAGCAGGGGGCGCGAATCCTACGAGCAGTACTTC. The full variable domain, completed using reference TRBV11-2 and TRBJ2-7, is EAGVAQSPRYKIIEKRQSVAFWCNPISGHATLYWYQQILGQGPKLLIQFQNNGVVDDSQLPKDRFSAERLKGVDSTLKIQPAKLEDSAVYLCASSPSRGRESYEQYFGPGTRLTVT.

The chain's CDR3 is CASSLETQYF. CDR3 in DNA: TGTGCCAGCAGCTTAGAGACCCAGTACTTC. The chain employs TRBV7-8 and TRBJ2-5; D gene uncertain. The CDR3 extends over 10 amino acids. V dropped 1 base and J dropped 6 bases, with 0 bases sitting between them. The germline gives CDR1 SGHVS, CDR2 FQNEAQ.

This clone appeared a few times. The rearrangement links TRBV6-4 to TRBJ1-1; a weak D match, TRBD1 (6 bases). The CDR3 is made up of 13 amino acids. The germline gives CDR1 MRHNA, CDR2 SNTAGT. V was cut by 4 bases and J by 9 bases, with 15 bases left in between. CDR3 sequence reads: CASSVDQQGKAFF. The CDR3 DNA reads TGTGCCAGCAGTGTCGATCAACAGGGAAAAGCTTTCTTT.

This clone was seen a few times. The chain carries TRBV27 and TRBJ1-2; the match to TRBD1 covers 9 bases. Germline assignment: CDR1 MNHEY and CDR2 SMNVEV (reference sequence). V trimming: 5 bases; J trimming: 5 bases; junction bases outside the gene matches: 3. The CDR3 is made up of 13 amino acids. CDR3 sequence reads: CASSLGQGYGYTF. The CDR3 DNA sequence: TGTGCCAGCAGTCTGGGACAGGGTTATGGCTACACCTTC.

This chain connects TRBV28 to TRBJ1-5, with 10 bases lining up with TRBD1. CDR3 length: 16 residues. Germline loops: CDR1 MDHEN, CDR2 SYDVKM. Losses at the gene ends were 7 bases for V and 6 bases for J; bases not matched to a gene: 12. The CDR3 coding sequence is TGTGCCAGCACCCCCATCCGACAGGGGGCAGGTCAGCCCCAGCATTTT. Encoded protein: CASTPIRQGAGQPQHF. The entire variable domain, with the rest obtained from reference TRBV28 and TRBJ1-5, is as follows: DVKVTQSSRYLVKRTGEKVFLECVQDMDHENMFWYRQDPGLGLRLIYFSYDVKMKEKGDIPEGYSVSREKKERFSLILESASTNQTSMYLCASTPIRQGAGQPQHFGDGTRLSIL.

DNA for the CDR3: TGTGCCAGCAGTTACGTGGACAGCCGGGAGCAGTTCTTC. Its translation: CASSYVDSREQFF. The chain recombines TRBV6-5 with TRBJ2-1, with D possibly being TRBD1 (6 bases). Deletions cut 2 bases from V and 10 bases from J, with 12 bases between. Germline values: CDR1 MNHEY, CDR2 SVGAGI. The CDR3 is 13 residues long.

J is TRBJ2-5 and V is TRBV7-9; D possibly corresponds to TRBD2 (6 bases). V was trimmed by 2 bases and J by 1 base, leaving 8 bases between them. Germline CDR1 reads SEHNR; CDR2 reads FQNEAQ (reference sequence). This CDR3 is 14 amino acids long. The CDR3 bases are TGTGCCAGCAGCTTATTGGAGGGCCAAGAGACCCAGTACTTC. This gives the protein CASSLLEGQETQYF. Full variable domain (remainder filled in from reference TRBV7-9 and TRBJ2-5): DTGVSQNPRHKITKRGQNVTFRCDPISEHNRLYWYRQTLGQGPEFLTYFQNEAQLEKSRLLSDRFSAERPKGSFSTLEIQRTEQGDSAMYLCASSLLEGQETQYFGPGTRLLVL.

The chain combines TRBV10-1 with TRBJ2-1; 7 bases match TRBD1. This CDR3 spans 14 amino acids. Germline CDR1 WNHNN, CDR2 SYGVQD (reference sequence). V was clipped by 2 bases and J by 7 bases; unmatched bases: 5. CDR3 coding DNA: TGCGCCAGCAGTGAGAGGGGGCGCGGGAATGAGCAGTTCTTC. This sequence encodes CASSERGRGNEQFF.

The rearrangement joins TRBV5-1 to TRBJ1-1; D uncertain. This CDR3 spans 16 amino acids. Germline CDR1 is SGHRS and CDR2 is YFSETQ. V lost 0 bases to trimming and J lost 1 base, with 13 bases between them. CDR3 coding DNA: TGCGCCAGCAGCTTGGCCTTCTCTGGGTCGAACACTGAAGCTTTCTTT. Translating it yields CASSLAFSGSNTEAFF.

This clone turned up a few times. The chain recombines TRBV27 with TRBJ2-7; either TRBD1 or TRBD2 may fit D (5 bases each). The CDR3 runs to 13 residues. Germline V lookup: CDR1 MNHEY, CDR2 SMNVEV (reference sequence). V was shortened by 3 bases and J by 1 base, with 7 bases between the two germline ends. The CDR3 loop is CASSLGPSYEQYF. In DNA form, the CDR3 reads TGTGCCAGCAGTTTGGGACCTTCCTACGAGCAGTACTTC.

This clone was seen more than once but under ten times. The gene calls are TRBV9 and TRBJ1-2; the D is unclear. V lost 4 bases to trimming and J lost 4 bases, with 20 bases between them. The CDR3 length is 16 residues. In germline, CDR1 is SGDLS, CDR2 YYNGEE. DNA of the CDR3: TGTGCCAGCAGCCCCGCGGACGCCAGGCCACTCTATGGCTACACCTTC. Amino acids: CASSPADARPLYGYTF.

This clone appeared a single time. V and J are TRBV11-1 and TRBJ2-3; D is perhaps TRBD2 (5 bases). Germline-derived CDR1 and CDR2 are SGHAT and FQDESV (reference sequence). Trimming left V 1 base short and J 5 bases short, with 19 bases between. This CDR3 has 17 amino acids. The DNA of the CDR3 is TGTGCCAGCAGCTTAGATCCCCCAGGAGGATATGAAGATACGCAGTATTTT. As protein: CASSLDPPGGYEDTQYF.

The chain couples TRBV9 to TRBJ2-1; D ambiguous. This CDR3 contains 12 residues. V lost 0 bases to trimming and J lost 5 bases, with 3 bases between them. The germline gives CDR1 SGDLS, CDR2 YYNGEE. The CDR3 sequence: CASSVGNNEQFF. The CDR3 nucleotides are TGTGCCAGCAGCGTAGGGAACAATGAGCAGTTCTTC. Variable domain in full (rest from reference TRBV9 and TRBJ2-1): DSGVTQTPKHLITATGQRVTLRCSPRSGDLSVYWYQQSLDQGLQFLIQYYNGEERAKGNILERFSAQQFPDLHSELNLSSLELGDSALYFCASSVGNNEQFFGPGTRLTVL.

This chain connects TRBV28 to TRBJ2-5, with 11 bases identical to TRBD2. The V segment lost 6 bases and the J segment 3 bases; nucleotides outside the gene matches: 9. The germline gives CDR1 MDHEN, CDR2 SYDVKM. The CDR3 covers 16 residues. The CDR3 loop is CASRDPGLAEKETQYF. The DNA of the CDR3 is TGTGCCAGCAGGGATCCGGGACTAGCGGAGAAAGAGACCCAGTACTTC.

By sample share, this clone is medium-sized. V is TRBV7-9 and J is TRBJ2-7; a possible D gene is TRBD1 (6 bases). V lost 5 bases and J lost 3, with 14 bases in between. This CDR3 is built from 14 residues. The germline gives CDR1 SEHNR, CDR2 FQNEAQ (reference sequence). The CDR3 loop reads CASSPDSQIYEQYF. The CDR3 DNA reads TGTGCCAGCAGCCCGGACAGCCAGATCTACGAGCAGTACTTC.

This clone turned up a few times. The chain uses TRBV6-1 and TRBJ2-7; D remains ambiguous. The CDR3 runs 14 residues. V was trimmed by 3 bases and J by 2 bases, leaving 11 bases between them. The germline gives CDR1 MNHNS, CDR2 SASEGT. The CDR3 protein is CASSDLPPPYEQYF. CDR3 DNA: TGTGCCAGCAGTGATCTGCCCCCTCCCTACGAGCAGTACTTC.